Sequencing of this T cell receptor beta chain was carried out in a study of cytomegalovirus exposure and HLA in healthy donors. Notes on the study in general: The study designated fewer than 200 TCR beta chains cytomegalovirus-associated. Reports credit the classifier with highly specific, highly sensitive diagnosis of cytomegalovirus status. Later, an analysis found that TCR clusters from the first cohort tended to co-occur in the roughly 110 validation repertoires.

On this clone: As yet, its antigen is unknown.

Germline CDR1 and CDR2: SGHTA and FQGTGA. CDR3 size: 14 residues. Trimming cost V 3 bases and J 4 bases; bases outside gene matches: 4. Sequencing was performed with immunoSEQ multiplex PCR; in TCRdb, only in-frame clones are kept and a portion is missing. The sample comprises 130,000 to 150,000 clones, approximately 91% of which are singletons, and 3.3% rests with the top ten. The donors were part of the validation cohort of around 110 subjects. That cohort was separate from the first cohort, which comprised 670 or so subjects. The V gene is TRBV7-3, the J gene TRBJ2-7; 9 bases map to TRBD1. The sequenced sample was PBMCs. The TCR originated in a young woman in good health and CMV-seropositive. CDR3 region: CASSLTGGAYEQYF. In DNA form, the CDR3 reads TGTGCCAGCAGCTTGACAGGGGGTGCGTACGAGCAGTACTTC.